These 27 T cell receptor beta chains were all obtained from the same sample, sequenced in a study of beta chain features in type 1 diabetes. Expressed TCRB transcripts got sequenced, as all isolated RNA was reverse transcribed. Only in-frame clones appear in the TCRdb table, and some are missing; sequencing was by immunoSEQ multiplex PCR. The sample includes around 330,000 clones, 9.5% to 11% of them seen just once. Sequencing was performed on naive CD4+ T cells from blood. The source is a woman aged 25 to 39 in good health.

This chain's CDR3 is CASSPYRDRGYSNQPQHF. The CDR3 DNA is TGTGCCAGCTCACCATACCGGGACAGGGGGTACAGCAATCAGCCCCAGCATTTT. The rearrangement links TRBV18 to TRBJ1-5; TRBD1 matches 11 bases. Germline V gene sequence: CDR1 KGHSH, CDR2 LQKENI. The V and J ends lost 2 bases and 1 base, in that order; junction bases with no gene match: 7. The CDR3 extends over 18 amino acids.

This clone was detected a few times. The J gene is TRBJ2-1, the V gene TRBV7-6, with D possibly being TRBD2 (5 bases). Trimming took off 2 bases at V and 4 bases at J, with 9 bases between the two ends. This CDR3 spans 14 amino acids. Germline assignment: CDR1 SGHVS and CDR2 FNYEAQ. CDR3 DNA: TGTGCCAGCAGCTTACGTGGGGAGTACAATGAGCAGTTCTTC. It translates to CASSLRGEYNEQFF. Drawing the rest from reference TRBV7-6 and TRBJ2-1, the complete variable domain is GAGVSQSPRYKVTKRGQDVALRCDPISGHVSLYWYRQALGQGPEFLTYFNYEAQQDKSGLPNDRFSAERPEGSISTLTIQRTEQRDSAMYRCASSLRGEYNEQFFGPGTRLTVL.

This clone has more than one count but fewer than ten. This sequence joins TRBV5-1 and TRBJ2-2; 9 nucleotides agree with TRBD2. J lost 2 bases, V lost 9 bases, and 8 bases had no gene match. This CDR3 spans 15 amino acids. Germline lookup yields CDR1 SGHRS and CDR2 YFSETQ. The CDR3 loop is CATRWTSANTGELFF. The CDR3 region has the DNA TGCGCCACCCGATGGACTAGCGCTAACACCGGGGAGCTGTTTTTT.

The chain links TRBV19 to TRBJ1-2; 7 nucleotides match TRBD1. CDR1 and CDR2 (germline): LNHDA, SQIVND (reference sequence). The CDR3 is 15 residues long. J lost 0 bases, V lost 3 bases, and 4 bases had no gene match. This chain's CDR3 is CASSIRDSPNYGYTF. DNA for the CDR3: TGTGCCAGTAGTATCCGGGACAGCCCTAACTATGGCTACACCTTC. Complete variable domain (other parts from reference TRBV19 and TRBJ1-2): DGGITQSPKYLFRKEGQNVTLSCEQNLNHDAMYWYRQDPGQGLRLIYYSQIVNDFQKGDIAEGYSVSREKKESFPLTVTSAQKNPTAFYLCASSIRDSPNYGYTFGSGTRLTVV.

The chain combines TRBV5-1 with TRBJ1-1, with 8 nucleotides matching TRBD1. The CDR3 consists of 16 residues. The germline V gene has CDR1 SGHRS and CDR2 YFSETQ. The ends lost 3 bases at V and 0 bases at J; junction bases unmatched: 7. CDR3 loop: CASSYGTGTLNTEAFF. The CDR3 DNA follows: TGCGCCAGCAGCTACGGGACAGGCACTTTGAACACTGAAGCTTTCTTT.

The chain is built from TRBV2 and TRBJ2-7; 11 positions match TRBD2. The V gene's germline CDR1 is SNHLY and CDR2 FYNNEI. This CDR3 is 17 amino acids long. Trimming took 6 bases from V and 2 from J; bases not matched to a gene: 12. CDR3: CASRSGTSGNLPYEQYF. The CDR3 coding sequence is TGTGCCAGCAGAAGCGGGACTAGCGGTAACCTACCCTACGAGCAGTACTTC.

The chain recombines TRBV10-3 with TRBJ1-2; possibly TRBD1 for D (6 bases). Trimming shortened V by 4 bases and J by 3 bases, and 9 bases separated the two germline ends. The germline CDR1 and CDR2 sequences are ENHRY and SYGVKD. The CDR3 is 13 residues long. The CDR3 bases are TGTGCCATCAGTGGGCGGACAGACTATGGCTACACCTTC. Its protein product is CAISGRTDYGYTF.

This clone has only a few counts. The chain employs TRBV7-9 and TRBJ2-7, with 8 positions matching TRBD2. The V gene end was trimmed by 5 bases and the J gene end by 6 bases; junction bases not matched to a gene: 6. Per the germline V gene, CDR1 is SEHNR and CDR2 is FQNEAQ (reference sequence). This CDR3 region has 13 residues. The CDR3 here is CASSPRLAREQYF. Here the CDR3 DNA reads TGTGCCAGCAGCCCCCGACTAGCGCGCGAGCAGTACTTC.

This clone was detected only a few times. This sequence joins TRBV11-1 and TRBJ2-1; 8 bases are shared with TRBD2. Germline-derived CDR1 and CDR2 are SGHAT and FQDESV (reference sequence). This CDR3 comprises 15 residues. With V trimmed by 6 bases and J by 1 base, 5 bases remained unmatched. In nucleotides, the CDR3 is TGTGCCAGCAGGCCTAGCGGGCCTTCCTACAATGAGCAGTTCTTC. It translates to CASRPSGPSYNEQFF.

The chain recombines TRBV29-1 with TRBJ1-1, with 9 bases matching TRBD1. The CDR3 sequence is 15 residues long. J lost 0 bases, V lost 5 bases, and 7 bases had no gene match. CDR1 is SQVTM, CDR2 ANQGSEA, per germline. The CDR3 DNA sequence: TGCAGCGTTTCCCCGGGACAGGGCCTGAACACTGAAGCTTTCTTT. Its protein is CSVSPGQGLNTEAFF.

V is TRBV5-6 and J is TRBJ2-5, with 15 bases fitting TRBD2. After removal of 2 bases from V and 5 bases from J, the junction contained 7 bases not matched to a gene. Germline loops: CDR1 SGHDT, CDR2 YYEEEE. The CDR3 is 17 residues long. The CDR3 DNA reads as TGTGCCAGCAGCTTCAAGGGACTAGCGGGAGGCGGTGAGACCCAGTACTTC. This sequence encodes CASSFKGLAGGGETQYF.

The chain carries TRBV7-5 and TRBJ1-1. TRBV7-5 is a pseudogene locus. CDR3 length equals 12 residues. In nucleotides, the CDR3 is TGTGCCACCCCACGGGGGAGGACTGAAGCTTTCTTT. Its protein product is CATPRGRTEAFF.

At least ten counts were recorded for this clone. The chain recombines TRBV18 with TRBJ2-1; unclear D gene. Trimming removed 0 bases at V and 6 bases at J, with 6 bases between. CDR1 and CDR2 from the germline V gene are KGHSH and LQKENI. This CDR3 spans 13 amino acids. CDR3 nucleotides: TGTGCCAGCTCACCACCGGTCGGCAATGAGCAGTTCTTC. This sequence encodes CASSPPVGNEQFF. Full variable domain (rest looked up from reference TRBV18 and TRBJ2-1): NAGVMQNPRHLVRRRGQEARLRCSPMKGHSHVYWYRQLPEEGLKFMVYLQKENIIDESGMPKERFSAEFPKEGPSILRIQQVVRGDSAAYFCASSPPVGNEQFFGPGTRLTVL.

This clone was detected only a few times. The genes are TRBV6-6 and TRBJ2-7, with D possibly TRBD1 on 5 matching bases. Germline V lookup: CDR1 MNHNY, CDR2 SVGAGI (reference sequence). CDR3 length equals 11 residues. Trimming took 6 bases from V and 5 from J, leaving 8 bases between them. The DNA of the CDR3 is TGTGCCAGCAGCCGACAGCACGAGCAGTACTTC. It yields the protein CASSRQHEQYF.

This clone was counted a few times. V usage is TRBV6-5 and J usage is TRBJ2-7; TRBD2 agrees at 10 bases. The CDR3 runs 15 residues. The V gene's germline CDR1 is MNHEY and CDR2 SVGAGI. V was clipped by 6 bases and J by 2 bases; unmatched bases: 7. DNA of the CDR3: TGTGCCAGCAGACCCCTCACTAGCGGGGCCTACGAGCAGTACTTC. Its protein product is CASRPLTSGAYEQYF.

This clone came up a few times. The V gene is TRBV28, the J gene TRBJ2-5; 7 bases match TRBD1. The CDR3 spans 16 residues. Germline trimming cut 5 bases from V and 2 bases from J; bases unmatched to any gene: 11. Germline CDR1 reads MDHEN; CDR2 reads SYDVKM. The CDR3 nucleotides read TGTGCCAGCAGTCCGCAAGTTCGGGGACAGCAAGAGACCCAGTACTTC. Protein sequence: CASSPQVRGQQETQYF.

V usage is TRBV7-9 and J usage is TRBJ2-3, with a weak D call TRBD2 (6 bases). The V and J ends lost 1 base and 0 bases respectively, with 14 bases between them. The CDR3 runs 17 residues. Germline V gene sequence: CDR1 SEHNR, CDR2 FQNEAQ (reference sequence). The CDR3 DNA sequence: TGTGCCAGCAGCTTAGGTTATGGCGGGACGAGCACAGATACGCAGTATTTT. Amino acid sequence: CASSLGYGGTSTDTQYF.

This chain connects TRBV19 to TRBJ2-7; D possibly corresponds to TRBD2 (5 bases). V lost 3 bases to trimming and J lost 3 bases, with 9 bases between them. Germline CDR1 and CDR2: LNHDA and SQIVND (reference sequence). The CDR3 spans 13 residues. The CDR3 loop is CASSITADYEQYF. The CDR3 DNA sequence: TGTGCCAGTAGTATTACAGCGGACTACGAGCAGTACTTC.

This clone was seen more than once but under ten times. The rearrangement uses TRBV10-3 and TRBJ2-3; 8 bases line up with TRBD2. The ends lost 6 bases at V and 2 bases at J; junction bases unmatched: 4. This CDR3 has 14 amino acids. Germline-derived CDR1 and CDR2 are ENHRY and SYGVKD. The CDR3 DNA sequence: TGTGCCATCAGAGTAGCGGGATTCACAGATACGCAGTATTTT. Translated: CAIRVAGFTDTQYF.

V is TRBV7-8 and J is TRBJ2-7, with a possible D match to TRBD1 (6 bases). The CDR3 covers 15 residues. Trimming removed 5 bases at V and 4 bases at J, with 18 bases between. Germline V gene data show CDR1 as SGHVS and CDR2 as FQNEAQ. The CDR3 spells CASSPHREFLYEQYF. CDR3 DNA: TGTGCCAGCAGCCCACACAGGGAGTTCCTATACGAGCAGTACTTC.

CDR3 in amino acids: CASRRDIHTDTQYF. CDR3 coding DNA: TGTGCCAGCAGGAGGGACATTCACACAGATACGCAGTATTTT. The rearrangement uses TRBV6-5 and TRBJ2-3; a possible D gene is TRBD1 (6 bases). The germline V gene has CDR1 MNHEY and CDR2 SVGAGI. Trimming cost V 6 bases and J 2 bases, with 12 bases left between them. The CDR3 sequence is 14 residues long.

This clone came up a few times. CDR3 coding DNA: TGCGCCAGCAGTCACGCTTCGGGGGGTAACGAGCAGTACTTC. The encoded protein is CASSHASGGNEQYF. This chain joins TRBV23-1 and TRBJ2-7; TRBD2 matches 7 bases. TRBV23-1 is an ORF for which the function is uncertain. The CDR3 has 14 residues. V shed 3 bases, J shed 5 bases, and the junction held 7 bases outside the gene matches.

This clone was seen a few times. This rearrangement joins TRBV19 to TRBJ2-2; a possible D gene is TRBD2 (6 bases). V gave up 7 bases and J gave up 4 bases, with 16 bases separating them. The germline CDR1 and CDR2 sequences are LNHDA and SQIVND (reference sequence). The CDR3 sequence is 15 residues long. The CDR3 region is CASISLGGGTGELFF. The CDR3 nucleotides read TGTGCCAGTATTTCCCTCGGGGGAGGCACCGGGGAGCTGTTTTTT.

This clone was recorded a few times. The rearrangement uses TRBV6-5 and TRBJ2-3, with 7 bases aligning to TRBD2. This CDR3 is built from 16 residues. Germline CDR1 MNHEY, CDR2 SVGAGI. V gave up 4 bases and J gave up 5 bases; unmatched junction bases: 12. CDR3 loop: CASSSTLAPGGDTQYF. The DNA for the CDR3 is TGTGCCAGCAGTTCCACACTAGCGCCCGGGGGAGATACGCAGTATTTT.

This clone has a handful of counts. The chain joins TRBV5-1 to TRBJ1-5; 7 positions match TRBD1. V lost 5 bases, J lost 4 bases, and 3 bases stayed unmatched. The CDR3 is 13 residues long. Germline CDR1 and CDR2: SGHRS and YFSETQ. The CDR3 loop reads CASSQGDNQPQHF. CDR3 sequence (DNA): TGCGCCAGCAGTCAGGGGGATAATCAGCCCCAGCATTTT.

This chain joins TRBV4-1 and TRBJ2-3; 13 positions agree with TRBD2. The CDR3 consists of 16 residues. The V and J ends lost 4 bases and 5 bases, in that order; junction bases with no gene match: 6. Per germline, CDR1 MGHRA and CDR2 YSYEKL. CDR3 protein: CASSPLAGGPGDTQYF. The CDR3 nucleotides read TGCGCCAGCAGCCCACTAGCGGGAGGGCCTGGAGATACGCAGTATTTT.

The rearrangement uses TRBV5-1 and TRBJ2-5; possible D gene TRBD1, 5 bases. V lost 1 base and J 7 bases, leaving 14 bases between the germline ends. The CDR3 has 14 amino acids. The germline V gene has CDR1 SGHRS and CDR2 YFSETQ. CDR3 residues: CASSLMQGSGTQYF. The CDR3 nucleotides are TGCGCCAGCAGCTTGATGCAGGGATCAGGGACCCAGTACTTC.